The clone carrying this T cell receptor (beta chain) was detected a few times. Trimming shortened V by 5 bases and J by 0 bases, and 10 bases separated the two germline ends. Germline CDR1 is SGHNT and CDR2 is YENEEA. The CDR3 is 15 amino acids. The PCR ran on 60 Vbeta and 13 Jbeta primers. The table came from immunoSEQ multiplex PCR; TCRdb's copy has only in-frame clones and leaves some out. The top ten clones hold 4.6% of a sample with about 120,000 clones, roughly a tenth of them seen once. The sample belongs to a study of cytomegalovirus exposure and HLA in healthy donors. The sequenced sample was PBMCs. The chain recombines TRBV11-3 with TRBJ2-2; D perhaps matches TRBD1 (5 bases). The TCR comes from a woman under 30 in good health and CMV-seropositive. CDR3 amino acids: CASSPQGTNTGELFF. DNA of the CDR3: TGTGCCAGCAGCCCTCAGGGAACGAACACCGGGGAGCTGTTTTTT.